This TCR beta chain was sequenced in a study of cytomegalovirus exposure and HLA in healthy donors. Study-wide context: Genetic ancestry analysis placed 75% to 85% of the 410 or so donors that were genotyped in the Caucasian-associated cluster.

Study-wide findings and caveats: Later on, an analysis showed TCR association rates differing by HLA locus, with DRB1 the most and HLA-C the fewest.

V was cut by 8 bases and J by 7 bases, with 8 bases left in between. This CDR3 is built from 10 residues. Germline lookup yields CDR1 MNHEY and CDR2 SMNVEV (reference sequence). This clone was counted a few times. Its cognate antigen is unknown. Primers included in the PCR were 60 Vbeta and 13 Jbeta primers. Generated by immunoSEQ multiplex PCR, the TCRdb table keeps only in-frame clones and is missing some. The sample carries about 130,000 clones, 81% recorded once. The receptor's source is a man aged 18 to 30 in good health and CMV-seronegative. Specimen: PBMCs. The rearrangement joins TRBV27 to TRBJ1-1; D is uncertain. In DNA form, the CDR3 reads TGTGCCAGCTTTTATCGTGAAGCTTTCTTT. Translated, it gives CASFYREAFF.